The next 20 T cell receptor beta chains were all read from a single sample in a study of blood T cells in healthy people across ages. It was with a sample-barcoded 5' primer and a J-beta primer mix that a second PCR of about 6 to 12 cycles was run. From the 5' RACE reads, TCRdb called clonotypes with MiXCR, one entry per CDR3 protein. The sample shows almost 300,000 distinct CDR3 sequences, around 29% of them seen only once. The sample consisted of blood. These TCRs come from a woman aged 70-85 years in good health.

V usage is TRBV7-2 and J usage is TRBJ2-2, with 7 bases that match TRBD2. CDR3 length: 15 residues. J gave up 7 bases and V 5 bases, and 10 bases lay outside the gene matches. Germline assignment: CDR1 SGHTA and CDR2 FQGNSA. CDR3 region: CASSPRGSSVGELFF. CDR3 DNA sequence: TGTGCCAGCAGCCCCCGCGGGAGTTCGGTCGGGGAGCTGTTTTTT. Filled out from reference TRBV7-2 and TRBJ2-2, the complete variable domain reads GAGVSQSPSNKVTEKGKDVELRCDPISGHTALYWYRQSLGQGLEFLIYFQGNSAPDKSGLPSDRFSAERTGGSVSTLTIQRTQQEDSAVYLCASSPRGSSVGELFFGEGSRLTVL.

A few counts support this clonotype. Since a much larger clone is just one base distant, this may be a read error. The CDR3 is CASSPIAGGRAKNIQYF. The CDR3 region has the DNA TGTGCCAGCAGTCCGATCGCCGGGGGGAGGGCCAAAAACATTCAGTACTTC. The V gene is TRBV28, the J gene TRBJ2-4, with 7 bases that match TRBD2. The CDR3 length is 17 residues. Germline lookup yields CDR1 MDHEN and CDR2 SYDVKM. V lost 5 bases and J lost 1; bases outside the gene matches: 11.

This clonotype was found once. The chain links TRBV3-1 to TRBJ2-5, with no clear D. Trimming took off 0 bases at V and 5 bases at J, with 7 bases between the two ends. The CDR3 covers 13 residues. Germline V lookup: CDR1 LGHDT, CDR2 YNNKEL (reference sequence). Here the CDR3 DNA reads TGTGCCAGCAGCCAAGAAAAGGCGGAGACCCAGTACTTC. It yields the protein CASSQEKAETQYF.

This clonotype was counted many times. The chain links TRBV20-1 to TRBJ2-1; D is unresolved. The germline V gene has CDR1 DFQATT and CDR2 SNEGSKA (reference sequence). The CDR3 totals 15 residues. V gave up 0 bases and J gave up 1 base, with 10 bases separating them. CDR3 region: CSAREAGLSYNEQFF. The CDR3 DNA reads TGCAGTGCTAGAGAGGCAGGCCTTTCCTACAATGAGCAGTTCTTC.

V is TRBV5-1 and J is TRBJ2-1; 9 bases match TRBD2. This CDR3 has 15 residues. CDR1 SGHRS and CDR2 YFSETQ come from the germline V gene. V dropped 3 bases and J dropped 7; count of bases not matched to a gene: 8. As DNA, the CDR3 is TGCGCCAGCAGCTCTTTTAGCGGGAGCATTAATGAGCAGTTCTTC. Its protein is CASSSFSGSINEQFF.

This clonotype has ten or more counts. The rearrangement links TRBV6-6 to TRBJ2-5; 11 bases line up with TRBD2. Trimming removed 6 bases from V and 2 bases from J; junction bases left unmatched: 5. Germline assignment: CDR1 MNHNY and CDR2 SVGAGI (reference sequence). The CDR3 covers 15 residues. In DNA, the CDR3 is TGTGCCAGCAGGACGGGACTAGCGGCACAAGAGACCCAGTACTTC. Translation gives CASRTGLAAQETQYF.

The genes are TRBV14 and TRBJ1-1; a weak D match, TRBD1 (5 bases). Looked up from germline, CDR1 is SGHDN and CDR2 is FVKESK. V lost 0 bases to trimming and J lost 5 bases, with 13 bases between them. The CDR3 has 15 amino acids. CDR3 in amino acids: CASSQEAFEGTEAFF. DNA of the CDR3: TGTGCCAGCAGCCAAGAGGCATTCGAGGGGACTGAAGCTTTCTTT.

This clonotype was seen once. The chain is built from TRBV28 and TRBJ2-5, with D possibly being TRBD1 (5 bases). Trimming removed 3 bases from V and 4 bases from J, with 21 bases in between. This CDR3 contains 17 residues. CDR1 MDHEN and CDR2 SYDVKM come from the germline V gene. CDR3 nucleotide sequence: TGTGCCAGCAGTTTTGTCAGGGCCGGCGCTATGGGAGAGACCCAGTACTTC. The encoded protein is CASSFVRAGAMGETQYF.

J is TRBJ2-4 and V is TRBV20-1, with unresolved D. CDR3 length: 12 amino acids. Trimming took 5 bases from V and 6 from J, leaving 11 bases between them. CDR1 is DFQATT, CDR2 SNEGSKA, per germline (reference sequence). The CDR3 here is CSAPTAPNIQYF. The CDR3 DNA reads TGCAGTGCTCCTACGGCCCCAAACATTCAGTACTTC.

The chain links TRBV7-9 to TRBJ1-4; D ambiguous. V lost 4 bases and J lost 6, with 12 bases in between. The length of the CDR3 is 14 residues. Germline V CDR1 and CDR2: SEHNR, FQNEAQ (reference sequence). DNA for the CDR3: TGTGCCAGCAGCTCCCGGATTGGGCATGAAAAACTGTTTTTT. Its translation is CASSSRIGHEKLFF.

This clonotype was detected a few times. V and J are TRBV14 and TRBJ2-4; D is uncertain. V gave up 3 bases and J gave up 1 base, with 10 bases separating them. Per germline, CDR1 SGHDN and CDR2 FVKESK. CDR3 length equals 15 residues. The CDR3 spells CASSHLDGAKNIQYF. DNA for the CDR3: TGTGCCAGCAGCCACCTGGACGGGGCCAAAAACATTCAGTACTTC.

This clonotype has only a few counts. CDR3 nucleotide sequence: TGTGCCAGCAGCTTAAACGGGTTTGAGACCCAGTACTTC. Protein sequence: CASSLNGFETQYF. This chain connects TRBV7-3 to TRBJ2-5, with D unclear. CDR1 and CDR2 from the germline V gene are SGHTA and FQGTGA. Trimming took 1 base from V and 5 from J, leaving 8 bases between them. This CDR3 has 13 residues. Looking up the rest from reference TRBV7-3 and TRBJ2-5 gives the full variable domain: GAGVSQTPSNKVTEKGKYVELRCDPISGHTALYWYRQSLGQGPEFLIYFQGTGAADDSGLPNDRFFAVRPEGSVSTLKIQRTERGDSAVYLCASSLNGFETQYFGPGTRLLVL.

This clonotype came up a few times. This CDR3 reads CASSLGGGINAGANVLTF. The CDR3 DNA is TGCGCCAGCAGCCTCGGTGGGGGCATAAATGCTGGGGCCAACGTCCTGACTTTC. V and J are TRBV4-1 and TRBJ2-6; tentative D call: TRBD1 (6 bases). Germline CDR1 and CDR2: MGHRA and YSYEKL. Trimming stripped 4 bases from V and 2 bases from J, with 18 bases between. CDR3 length: 18 amino acids.

The CDR3 loop is CASTLSRGNTEAFF. For the CDR3, the DNA is TGTGCCAGCACCTTGAGCAGGGGGAACACTGAAGCTTTCTTT. The chain employs TRBV7-2 and TRBJ1-1, with D perhaps matching TRBD1 (6 bases). The ends were cut back, 7 bases at V and 1 base at J, with 13 bases in the middle. CDR3 length: 14 amino acids. CDR1 SGHTA and CDR2 FQGNSA come from the germline V gene. Full variable domain (missing parts from reference TRBV7-2 and TRBJ1-1): GAGVSQSPSNKVTEKGKDVELRCDPISGHTALYWYRQSLGQGLEFLIYFQGNSAPDKSGLPSDRFSAERTGGSVSTLTIQRTQQEDSAVYLCASTLSRGNTEAFFGQGTRLTVV.

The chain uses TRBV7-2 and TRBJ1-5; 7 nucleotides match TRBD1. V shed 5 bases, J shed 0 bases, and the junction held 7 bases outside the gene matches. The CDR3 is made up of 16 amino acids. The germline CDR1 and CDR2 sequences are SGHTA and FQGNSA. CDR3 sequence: CASSAGTALSNQPQHF. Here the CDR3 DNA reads TGTGCCAGCAGCGCCGGGACAGCTCTTAGCAATCAGCCCCAGCATTTT.

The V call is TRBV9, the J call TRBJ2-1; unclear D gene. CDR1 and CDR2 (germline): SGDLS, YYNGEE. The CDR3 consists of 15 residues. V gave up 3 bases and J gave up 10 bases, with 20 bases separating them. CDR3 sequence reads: CASSAPDGSVGEQFF. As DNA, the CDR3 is TGTGCCAGCAGCGCCCCCGATGGATCAGTCGGGGAGCAGTTCTTC.

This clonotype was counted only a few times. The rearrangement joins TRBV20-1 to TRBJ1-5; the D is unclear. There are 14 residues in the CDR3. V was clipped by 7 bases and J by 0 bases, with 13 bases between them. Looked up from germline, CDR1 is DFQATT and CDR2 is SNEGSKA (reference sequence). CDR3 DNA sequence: TGCAGTGATAAGAGGGCAGTTAGCAATCAGCCCCAGCATTTT. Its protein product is CSDKRAVSNQPQHF.

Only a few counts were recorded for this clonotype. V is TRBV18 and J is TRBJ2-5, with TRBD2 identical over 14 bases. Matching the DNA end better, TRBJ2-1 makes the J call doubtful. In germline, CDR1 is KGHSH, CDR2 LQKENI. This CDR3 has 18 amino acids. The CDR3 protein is CASSPNQTGLAGVNEQFF. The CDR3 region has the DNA TGTGCCAGCTCACCGAACCAAACGGGACTAGCGGGAGTTAATGAGCAGTTCTTC.

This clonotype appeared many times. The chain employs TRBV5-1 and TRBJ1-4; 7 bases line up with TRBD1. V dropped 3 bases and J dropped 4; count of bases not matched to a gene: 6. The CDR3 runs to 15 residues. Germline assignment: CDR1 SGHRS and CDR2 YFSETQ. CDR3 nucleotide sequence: TGCGCCAGCAGCTCCGAGGGACAGCTTAATGAAAAACTGTTTTTT. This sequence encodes CASSSEGQLNEKLFF.

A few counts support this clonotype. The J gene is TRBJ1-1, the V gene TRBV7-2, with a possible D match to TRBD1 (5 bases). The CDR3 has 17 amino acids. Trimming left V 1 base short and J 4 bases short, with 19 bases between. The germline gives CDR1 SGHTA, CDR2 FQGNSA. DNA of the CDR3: TGTGCCAGCAGCTTAGAATCATCGGGGCGGAGGGGCACTGAAGCTTTCTTT. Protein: CASSLESSGRRGTEAFF.